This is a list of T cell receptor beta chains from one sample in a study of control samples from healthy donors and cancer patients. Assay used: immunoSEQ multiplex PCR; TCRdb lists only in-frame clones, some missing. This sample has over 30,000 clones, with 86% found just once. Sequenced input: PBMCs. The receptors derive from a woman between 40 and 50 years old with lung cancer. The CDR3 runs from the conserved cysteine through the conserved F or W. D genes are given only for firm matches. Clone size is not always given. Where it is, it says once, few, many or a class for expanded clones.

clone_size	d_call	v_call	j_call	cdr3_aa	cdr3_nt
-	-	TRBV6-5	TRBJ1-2	CASSYSPDNFGYGYTF	TGTGCCAGCAGTTACTCGCCGGACAACTTCGGCTATGGCTACACCTTC
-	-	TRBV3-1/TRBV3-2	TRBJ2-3	CASSPLGGTSTDTQYF	TGTGCCAGCAGCCCACTGGGCGGGACTAGCACAGATACGCAGTATTTT
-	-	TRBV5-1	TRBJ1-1	CASSSWGGANTEAFF	TGCGCCAGCAGCAGTTGGGGGGGAGCGAACACTGAAGCTTTCTTT
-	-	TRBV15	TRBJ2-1	CATRDPRSSYNEQFF	TGTGCCACGAGGGACCCTCGGAGCTCCTACAATGAGCAGTTCTTC
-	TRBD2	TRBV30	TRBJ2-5	CAWSVTGGGLQETQYF	TGTGCCTGGAGTGTAACTGGCGGGGGGCTCCAAGAGACCCAGTACTTC
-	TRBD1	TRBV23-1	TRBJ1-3	CASSQAQGARGNTIYF	TGCGCCAGCAGTCAGGCCCAGGGGGCGCGGGGAAACACCATATATTTT
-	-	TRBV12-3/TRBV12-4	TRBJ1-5	CASTPGQWQPQHF	TGTGCCAGCACCCCGGGACAATGGCAGCCCCAGCATTTT
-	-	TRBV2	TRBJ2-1	CASSPDYNEQFF	TGTGCCAGCAGCCCGGACTACAATGAGCAGTTCTTC
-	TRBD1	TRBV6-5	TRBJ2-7	CASVTGTGGYEQYF	TGTGCCAGCGTTACCGGGACAGGGGGCTACGAGCAGTACTTC
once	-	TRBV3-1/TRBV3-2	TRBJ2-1	CASRTRAGEQFF	TGTGCCAGCAGAACACGGGCGGGTGAGCAGTTCTTC
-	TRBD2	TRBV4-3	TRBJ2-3	CASSQDSSGAQYF	TGCGCCAGCAGCCAAGACTCTAGCGGGGCGCAGTATTTT
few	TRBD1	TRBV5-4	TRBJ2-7	CASSGMDRGYEQYF	TGTGCCAGCAGCGGTATGGACAGGGGCTACGAGCAGTACTTC
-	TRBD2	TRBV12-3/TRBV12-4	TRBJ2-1	CASSLVREGEQFF	TGTGCCAGCAGTTTAGTGCGGGAGGGTGAGCAGTTCTTC
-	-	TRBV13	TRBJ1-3	CASSFVGGGTGNTIYF	TGTGCCAGCAGCTTTGTCGGAGGGGGGACTGGAAACACCATATATTTT
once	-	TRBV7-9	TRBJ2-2	CASSYSSGGTGELFF	TGTGCCAGCAGTTACTCCTCGGGTGGCACCGGGGAGCTGTTTTTT
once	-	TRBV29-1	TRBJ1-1	CSVETGTEAFF	TGCAGCGTGGAGACGGGCACTGAAGCTTTCTTT
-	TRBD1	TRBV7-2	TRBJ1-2	CASSLAGTGYFRDGYTF	TGTGCCAGCAGCTTAGCTGGGACAGGGTACTTTCGGGATGGCTACACCTTC
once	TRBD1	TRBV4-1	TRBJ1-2	CASSHPTGDYGYTF	TGCGCCAGCAGCCATCCGACAGGGGACTATGGCTACACCTTC
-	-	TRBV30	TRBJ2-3	CAWRSTDTQYF	TGTGCCTGGAGAAGCACAGATACGCAGTATTTT
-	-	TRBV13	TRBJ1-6	CASSFRQRDSPLHF	TGTGCCAGCAGCTTCAGACAGAGGGATTCACCCCTCCACTTT
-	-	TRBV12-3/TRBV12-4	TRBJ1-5	CASSLNGNQPQHF	TGTGCCAGCAGTTTAAATGGCAATCAGCCCCAGCATTTT
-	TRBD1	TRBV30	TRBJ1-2	CAWSTQGHDGYTF	TGTGCCTGGAGTACACAGGGGCACGATGGCTACACCTTC
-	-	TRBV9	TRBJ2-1	CASSPSPGAYEQFF	TGTGCCAGCAGCCCATCCCCCGGGGCGTATGAGCAGTTCTTC
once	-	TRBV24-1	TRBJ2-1	CATSEIRRNEQFF	TGTGCCACCAGTGAAATAAGACGCAATGAGCAGTTCTTC
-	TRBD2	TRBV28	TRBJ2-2	CASSSRTSLGTGELFF	TGTGCCAGCAGTTCACGGACTAGCCTGGGGACCGGGGAGCTGTTTTTT
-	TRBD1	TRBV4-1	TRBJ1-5	CASSQGFLGQGGQPQHF	TGCGCCAGCAGCCAAGGCTTCCTCGGACAGGGCGGTCAGCCCCAGCATTTT
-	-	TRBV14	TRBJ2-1	CASSQVSQYNEQFF	TGTGCCAGCAGCCAAGTTAGCCAGTACAATGAGCAGTTCTTC